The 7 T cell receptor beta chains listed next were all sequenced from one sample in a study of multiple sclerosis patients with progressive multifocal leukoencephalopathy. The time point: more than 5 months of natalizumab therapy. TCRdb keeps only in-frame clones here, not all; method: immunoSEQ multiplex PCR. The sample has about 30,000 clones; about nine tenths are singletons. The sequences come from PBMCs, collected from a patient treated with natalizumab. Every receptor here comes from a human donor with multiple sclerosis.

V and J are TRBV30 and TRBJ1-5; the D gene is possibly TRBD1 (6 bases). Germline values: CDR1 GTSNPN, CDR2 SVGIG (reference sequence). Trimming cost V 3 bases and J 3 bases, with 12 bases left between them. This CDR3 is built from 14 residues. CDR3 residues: CAWRGDTDNQPQHF. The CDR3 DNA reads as TGTGCCTGGAGGGGGGACACTGACAATCAGCCCCAGCATTTT.

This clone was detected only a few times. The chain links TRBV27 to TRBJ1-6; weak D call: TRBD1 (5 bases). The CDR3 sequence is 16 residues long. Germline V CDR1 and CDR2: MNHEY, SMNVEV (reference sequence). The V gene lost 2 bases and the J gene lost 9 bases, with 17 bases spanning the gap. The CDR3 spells CASSLGGAQRGSPLHF. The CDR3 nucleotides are TGTGCCAGCAGTTTAGGCGGGGCACAACGGGGTTCACCCCTCCACTTT.

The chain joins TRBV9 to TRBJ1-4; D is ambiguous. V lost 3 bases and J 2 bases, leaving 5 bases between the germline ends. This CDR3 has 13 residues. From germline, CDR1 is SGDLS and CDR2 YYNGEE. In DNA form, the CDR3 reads TGTGCCAGCAGCGGCGGGACTAATGAAAAACTGTTTTTT. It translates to CASSGGTNEKLFF.

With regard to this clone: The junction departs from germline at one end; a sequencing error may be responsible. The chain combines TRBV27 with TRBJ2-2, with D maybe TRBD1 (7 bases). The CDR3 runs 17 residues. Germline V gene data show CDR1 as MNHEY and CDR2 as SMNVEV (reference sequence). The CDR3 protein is CASSLAGQIGNTGELVF. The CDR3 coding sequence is TGTGCCAGCAGTTTAGCGGGACAGATAGGGAACACCGGGGAGCTGGTTTTT.

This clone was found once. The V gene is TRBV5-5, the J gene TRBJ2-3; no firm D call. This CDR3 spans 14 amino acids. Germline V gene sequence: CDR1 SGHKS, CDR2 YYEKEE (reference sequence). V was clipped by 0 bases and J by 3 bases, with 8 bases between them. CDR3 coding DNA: TGTGCCAGCAGCTTGGGCGTAGGGACAGATACGCAGTATTTT. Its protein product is CASSLGVGTDTQYF.

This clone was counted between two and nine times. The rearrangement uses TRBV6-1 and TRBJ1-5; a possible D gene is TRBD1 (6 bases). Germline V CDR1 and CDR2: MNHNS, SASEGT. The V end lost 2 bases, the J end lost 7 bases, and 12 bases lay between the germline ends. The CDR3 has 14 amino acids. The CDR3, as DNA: TGTGCCAGCAGTGAACCGGGGACACGCCAGCCCCAGCATTTT. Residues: CASSEPGTRQPQHF.

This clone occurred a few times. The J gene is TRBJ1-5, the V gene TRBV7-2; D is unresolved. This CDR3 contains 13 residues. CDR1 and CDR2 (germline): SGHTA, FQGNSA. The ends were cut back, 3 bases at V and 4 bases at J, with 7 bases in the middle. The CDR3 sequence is CASSFKGNQPQHF. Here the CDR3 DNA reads TGTGCCAGCAGCTTTAAAGGGAATCAGCCCCAGCATTTT.